The clone carrying this T cell receptor beta chain showed up just once. The antigen remains unidentified. This sample was taken from a study of cytotoxic CD8 clonotypes in ibrutinib-treated CLL. Study in general: The authors obtained response samples at a median of around 12 months of treatment, range 6 to 36.

Study findings and constraints: Increased clonality at ibrutinib response gave way to a return toward baseline at progression. In comparison with age-matched healthy donors, baseline clonality was higher and tracked circulating CD8+ T-cell counts.

The CDR3 covers 13 residues. Trimming stripped 8 bases from V and 8 bases from J, with 15 bases between. Germline V gene data show CDR1 as SGHTA and CDR2 as FQGNSA. Profiling relied on immunoSEQ multiplex PCR, and the TCRdb table lists in-frame clones only, not all of them. The sample records more than 200,000 clones, about four fifths being singletons. This specimen was PBMCs, taken after 12 months of ibrutinib treatment. The rearrangement links TRBV7-2 to TRBJ2-2, with TRBD2 as a possible D gene (6 bases). This receptor was obtained from a human donor with chronic lymphocytic leukemia. DNA for the CDR3: TGTGCCAGCGTCGACCGGCGGGGAGGGGAGCTGTTTTTT. Translation gives CASVDRRGGELFF.